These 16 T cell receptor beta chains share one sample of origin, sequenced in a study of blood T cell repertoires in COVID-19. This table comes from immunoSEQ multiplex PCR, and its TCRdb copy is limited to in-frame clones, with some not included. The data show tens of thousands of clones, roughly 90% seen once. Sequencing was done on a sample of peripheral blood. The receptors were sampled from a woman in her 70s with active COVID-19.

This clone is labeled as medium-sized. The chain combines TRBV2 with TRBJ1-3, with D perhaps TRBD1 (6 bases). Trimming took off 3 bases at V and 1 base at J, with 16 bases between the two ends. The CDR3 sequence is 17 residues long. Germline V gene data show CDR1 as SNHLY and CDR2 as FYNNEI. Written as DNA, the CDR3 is TGTGCCAGCAGTGAGGGGATCCTAAGGGGGTCTGGAAACACCATATATTTT. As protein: CASSEGILRGSGNTIYF.

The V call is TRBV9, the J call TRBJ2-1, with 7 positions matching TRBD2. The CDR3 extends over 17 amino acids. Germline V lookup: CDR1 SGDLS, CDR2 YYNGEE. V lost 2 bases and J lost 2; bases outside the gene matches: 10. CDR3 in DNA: TGTGCCAGCAGCGTCGACGTTGGGGGGGTTACCTACAATGAGCAGTTCTTC. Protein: CASSVDVGGVTYNEQFF.

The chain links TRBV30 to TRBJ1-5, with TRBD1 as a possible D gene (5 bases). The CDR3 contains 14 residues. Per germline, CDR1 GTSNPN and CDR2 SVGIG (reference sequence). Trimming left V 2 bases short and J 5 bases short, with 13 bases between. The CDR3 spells CAWSLRDSYQPQHF. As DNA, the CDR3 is TGTGCCTGGAGTCTTCGGGACTCGTATCAGCCCCAGCATTTT.

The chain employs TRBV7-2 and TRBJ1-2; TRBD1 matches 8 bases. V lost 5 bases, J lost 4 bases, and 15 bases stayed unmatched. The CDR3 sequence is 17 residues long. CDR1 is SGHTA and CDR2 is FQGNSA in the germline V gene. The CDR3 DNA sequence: TGTGCCAGCAGCCGGGCACCAGACAGGGGCCCCCGCTATGGCTACACCTTC. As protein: CASSRAPDRGPRYGYTF.

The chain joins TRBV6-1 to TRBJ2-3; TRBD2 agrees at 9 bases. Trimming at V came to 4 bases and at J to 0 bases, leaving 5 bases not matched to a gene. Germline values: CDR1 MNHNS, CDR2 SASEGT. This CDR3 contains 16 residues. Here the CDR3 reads CASSGSGGRSTDTQYF. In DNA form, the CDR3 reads TGTGCCAGCAGTGGGAGCGGGGGGCGTAGCACAGATACGCAGTATTTT.

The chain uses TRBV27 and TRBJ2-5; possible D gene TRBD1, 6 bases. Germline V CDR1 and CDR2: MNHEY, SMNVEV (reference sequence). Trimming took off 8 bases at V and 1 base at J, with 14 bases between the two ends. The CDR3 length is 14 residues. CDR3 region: CASRRQAIQETQYF. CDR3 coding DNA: TGTGCCAGCCGTAGACAGGCGATCCAAGAGACCCAGTACTTC.

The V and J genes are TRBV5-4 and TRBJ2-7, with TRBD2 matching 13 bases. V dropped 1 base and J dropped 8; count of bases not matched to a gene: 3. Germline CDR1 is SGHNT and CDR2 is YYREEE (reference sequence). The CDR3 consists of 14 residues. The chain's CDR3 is CASSLKLAGGKQYF. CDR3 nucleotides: TGTGCCAGCAGCTTGAAACTAGCGGGGGGGAAGCAGTACTTC.

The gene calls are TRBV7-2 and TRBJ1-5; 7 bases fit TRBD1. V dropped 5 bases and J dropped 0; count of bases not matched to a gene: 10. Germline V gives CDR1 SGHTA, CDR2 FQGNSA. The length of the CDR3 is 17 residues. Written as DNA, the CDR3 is TGTGCCAGCAGCCCTCCCCTTGGGACAGCTAGCAATCAGCCCCAGCATTTT. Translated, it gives CASSPPLGTASNQPQHF.

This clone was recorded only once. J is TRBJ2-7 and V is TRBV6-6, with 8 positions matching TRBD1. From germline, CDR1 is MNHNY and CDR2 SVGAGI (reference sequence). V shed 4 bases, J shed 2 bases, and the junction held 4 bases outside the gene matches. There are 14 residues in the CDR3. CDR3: CASSWQGAAYEQYF. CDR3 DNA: TGTGCCAGCAGTTGGCAGGGGGCCGCCTACGAGCAGTACTTC.

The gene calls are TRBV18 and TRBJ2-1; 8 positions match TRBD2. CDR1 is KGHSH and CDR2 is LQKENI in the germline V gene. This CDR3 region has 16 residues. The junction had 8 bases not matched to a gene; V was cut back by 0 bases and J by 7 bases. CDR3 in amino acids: CASSPPPGGPRNEQFF. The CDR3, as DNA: TGTGCCAGCTCACCACCGCCGGGGGGGCCTAGGAATGAGCAGTTCTTC.

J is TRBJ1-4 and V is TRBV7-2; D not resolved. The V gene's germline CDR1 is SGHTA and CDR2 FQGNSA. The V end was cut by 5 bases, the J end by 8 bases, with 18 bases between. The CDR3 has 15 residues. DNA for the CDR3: TGTGCCAGCAGCCTTGGACTGCCTCCGATGGAAAAACTGTTTTTT. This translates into CASSLGLPPMEKLFF.

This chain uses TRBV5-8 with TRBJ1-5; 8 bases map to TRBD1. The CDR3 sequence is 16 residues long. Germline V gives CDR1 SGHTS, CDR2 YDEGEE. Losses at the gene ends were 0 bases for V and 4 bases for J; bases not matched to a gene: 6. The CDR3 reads CASSLEAGGFNQPQHF. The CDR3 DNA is TGTGCCAGCAGCTTGGAGGCAGGGGGCTTTAATCAGCCCCAGCATTTT.

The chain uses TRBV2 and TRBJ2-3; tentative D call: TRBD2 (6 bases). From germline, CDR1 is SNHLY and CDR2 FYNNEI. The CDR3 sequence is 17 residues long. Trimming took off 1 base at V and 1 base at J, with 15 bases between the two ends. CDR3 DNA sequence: TGTGCCAGCAGTGAAGGTGGGGGGTGGGGCCGCACAGATACGCAGTATTTT. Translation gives CASSEGGGWGRTDTQYF.

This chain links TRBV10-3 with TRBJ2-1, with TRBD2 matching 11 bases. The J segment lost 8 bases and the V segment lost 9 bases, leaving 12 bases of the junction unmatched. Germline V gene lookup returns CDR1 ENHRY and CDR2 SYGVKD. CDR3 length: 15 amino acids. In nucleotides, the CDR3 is TGTGCCATTGGGGAACTAGCGGGGGAGCGGGATGAGCAGTTCTTC. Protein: CAIGELAGERDEQFF.

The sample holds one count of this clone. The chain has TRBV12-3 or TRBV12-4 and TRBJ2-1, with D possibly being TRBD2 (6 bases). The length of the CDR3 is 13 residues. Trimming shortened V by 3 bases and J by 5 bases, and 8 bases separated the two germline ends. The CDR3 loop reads CASSLGLHNEQFF. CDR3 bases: TGTGCCAGCAGTTTGGGACTCCACAATGAGCAGTTCTTC.

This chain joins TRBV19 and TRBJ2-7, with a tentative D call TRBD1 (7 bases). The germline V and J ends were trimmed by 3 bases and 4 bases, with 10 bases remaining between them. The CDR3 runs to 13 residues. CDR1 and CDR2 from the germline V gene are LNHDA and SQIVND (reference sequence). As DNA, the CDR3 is TGTGCCAGTAGTATTCAGGGGGGTTACGAGCAGTACTTC. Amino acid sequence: CASSIQGGYEQYF.